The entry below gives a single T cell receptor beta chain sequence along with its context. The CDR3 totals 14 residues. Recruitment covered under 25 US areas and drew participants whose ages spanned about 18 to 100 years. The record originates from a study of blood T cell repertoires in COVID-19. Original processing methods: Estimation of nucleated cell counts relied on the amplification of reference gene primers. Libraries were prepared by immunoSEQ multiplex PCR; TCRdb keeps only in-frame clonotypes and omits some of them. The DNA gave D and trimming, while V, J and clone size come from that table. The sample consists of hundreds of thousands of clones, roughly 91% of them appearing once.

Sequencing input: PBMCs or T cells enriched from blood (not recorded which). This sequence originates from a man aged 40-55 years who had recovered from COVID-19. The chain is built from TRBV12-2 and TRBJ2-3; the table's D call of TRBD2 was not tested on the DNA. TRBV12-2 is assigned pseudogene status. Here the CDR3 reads CASRLANSTDTQYF. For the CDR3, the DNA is TGTGCAAGTCGCTTAGCAAACTCTACAGATACGCAGTATTTT.